This T cell receptor (beta chain) was obtained from a study of shared clonotypes between healthy human individuals. Repertoires were generated with immunoSEQ multiplex PCR, while TCRdb's copy carries only in-frame clones and drops some. Of about 2.4 million clones in the sample, approximately 90% were seen once. This clone was detected only a few times. The germline V gene has CDR1 SGHRS and CDR2 YFSETQ. The CDR3 is 15 residues long. V dropped 4 bases and J dropped 6 bases, with 19 bases sitting between them. The chain couples TRBV5-1 to TRBJ1-1; D is unresolved. Material for sequencing was naive CD4+ T cells sorted from blood. The sample's subset: CD45RA+ positively selected. The source is a man aged 18 to 30 in good health. The CDR3 loop reads CASSQSGPSLAEAFF. DNA for the CDR3: TGCGCCAGCAGCCAGAGTGGGCCAAGTTTGGCTGAAGCTTTCTTT.